This entry describes one TCR beta chain. Additional DNA sequences in this sample encode the identical CDR3. Germline CDR1 is SGHRS and CDR2 is YFSETQ. The CDR3 length is 15 residues. V gave up 0 bases and J gave up 3 bases, with 10 bases separating them. The data are from a study of blood T cell repertoires in COVID-19. Study at large: Collection of acute and convalescent COVID-19 samples took place in the United States, Italy and Spain. T cells, B-cell-depleted T cells, or PBMCs provided the cDNA or gDNA that served as material.

Original processing notes: How many nucleated cells were present was estimated from reference gene primer amplification. Clones were sequenced by immunoSEQ multiplex PCR, and TCRdb holds only the in-frame ones, with some missing. That table furnishes V, J and clone size, whereas the DNA furnished D and trimming. The table records roughly 320,000 clones, around 90% of them present only once. V gene TRBV5-1 combines with J gene TRBJ1-5, with D perhaps matching TRBD1 (6 bases). The sample consisted of peripheral blood. The source of this sequence is a man aged 65 to 79 with acute or convalescent COVID-19. The DNA of the CDR3 is TGCGCCAGCAGCTTGGGACAGGCCCCCAATCAGCCCCAGCATTTT. It yields the protein CASSLGQAPNQPQHF. Using reference TRBV5-1 and TRBJ1-5 for the parts outside the CDR3, the full variable domain is KAGVTQTPRYLIKTRGQQVTLSCSPISGHRSVSWYQQTPGQGLQFLFEYFSETQRNKGNFPGRFSGRQFSNSRSEMNVSTLELGDSALYLCASSLGQAPNQPQHFGDGTRLSIL.